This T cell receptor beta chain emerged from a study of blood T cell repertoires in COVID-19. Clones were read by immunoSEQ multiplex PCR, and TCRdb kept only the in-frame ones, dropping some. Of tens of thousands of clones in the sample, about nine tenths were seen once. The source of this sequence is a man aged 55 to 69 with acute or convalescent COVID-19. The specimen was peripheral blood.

CDR3 in amino acids: CASSLGLGEQYF. Written as DNA, the CDR3 is TGTGCCAGCAGTCTCGGACTAGGCGAGCAGTACTTC. The J gene is TRBJ2-7, the V gene TRBV12-3 or TRBV12-4, with TRBD2 matching over 7 bases. The CDR3 length is 12 residues. J gave up 6 bases and V 5 bases, and 4 bases lay outside the gene matches.